The 5 T cell receptor beta chains below come from one sample, sequenced in a study of blood T cell repertoires in COVID-19. Produced via immunoSEQ multiplex PCR; TCRdb's table is partial and in-frame only. Counted here are 50,000 to 75,000 clones, 70% to 90% occurring once; the ten biggest clones make up under 7.5%. The sample was peripheral blood. The receptors come from a man in his 60s with acute or convalescent COVID-19.

The chain is built from TRBV21-1 and TRBJ1-2; no check of the table's D call, TRBD1, against the DNA was made. TRBV21-1 is a recognized pseudogene. The CDR3 is made up of 12 amino acids. CDR3 residues: CASTTPGDGYTF. The CDR3 DNA sequence: TGTGCCAGCACCACCCCAGGGGATGGCTACACCTTC.

The CDR3 coding sequence is TGTGCCAGCAGCTTGGGACTCGAACTAACAGATACGCAGTATTTT. Amino acid sequence: CASSLGLELTDTQYF. The chain employs TRBV5-5 and TRBJ2-3; D ambiguous. The CDR3 extends over 15 amino acids. The V gene's germline CDR1 is SGHKS and CDR2 YYEKEE (reference sequence). Trimming removed 0 bases at V and 3 bases at J, with 11 bases between.

The rearrangement joins TRBV18 to TRBJ2-1; 9 nucleotides match TRBD1. CDR1 and CDR2 from the germline V gene are KGHSH and LQKENI. The CDR3 length is 15 residues. Trimming removed 4 bases from V and 7 bases from J; junction bases left unmatched: 8. CDR3: CASSRRDRVGNEQFF. In nucleotides, the CDR3 is TGTGCCAGCTCACGCCGGGACAGGGTAGGGAATGAGCAGTTCTTC.

In nucleotides, the CDR3 is TGTGCCAGTAGACGGCAGGGTGACACCGGGGAGCTGTTTTTT. It is translated as CASRRQGDTGELFF. This chain links TRBV19 with TRBJ2-2; D possibly corresponds to TRBD1 (5 bases). The CDR3 is made up of 14 amino acids. In germline, CDR1 is LNHDA, CDR2 SQIVND (reference sequence). V lost 6 bases and J lost 3, with 11 bases in between.

The genes are TRBV2 and TRBJ2-6; weak D call: TRBD1 (6 bases). CDR3 size: 16 residues. From germline, CDR1 is SNHLY and CDR2 FYNNEI. Trimming left V 1 base short and J 4 bases short, with 11 bases between. The DNA of the CDR3 is TGTGCCAGCAGTGAAGAGGGGGTTGTGGGGGCCAACGTCCTGACTTTC. This translates into CASSEEGVVGANVLTF.